This record covers a single TCR beta chain. Deletions cut 8 bases from V and 1 base from J, with 15 bases between. The germline gives CDR1 MNHEY, CDR2 SVGAGI. This CDR3 spans 15 amino acids. Researchers ran the PCR with 60 Vbeta and 13 Jbeta primers. TCRdb keeps only in-frame clones here, not all; method: immunoSEQ multiplex PCR. The table includes around 110,000 clones, around 66% detected once. The sample originates from a study of cytomegalovirus exposure and HLA in healthy donors. V gene TRBV6-5 combines with J gene TRBJ1-5, with D tentatively TRBD1 (6 bases). The sequenced sample was PBMCs. The TCR originated in a woman aged 35 to 49 in good health and CMV-seropositive. The CDR3 region is CASGQDSLSNQPQHF. In DNA, the CDR3 is TGTGCCAGCGGCCAGGACAGCCTAAGCAATCAGCCCCAGCATTTT.